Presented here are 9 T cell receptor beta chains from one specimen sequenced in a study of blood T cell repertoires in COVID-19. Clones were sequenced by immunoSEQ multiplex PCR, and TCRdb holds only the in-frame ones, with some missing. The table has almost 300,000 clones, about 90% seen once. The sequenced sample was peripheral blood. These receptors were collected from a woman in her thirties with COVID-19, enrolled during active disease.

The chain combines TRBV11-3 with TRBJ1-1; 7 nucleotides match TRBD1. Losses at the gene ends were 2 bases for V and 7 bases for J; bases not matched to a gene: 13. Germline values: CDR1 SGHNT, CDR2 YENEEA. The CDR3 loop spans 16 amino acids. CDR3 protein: CASSLRGEGASGEAFF. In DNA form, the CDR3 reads TGTGCCAGCAGCTTACGAGGCGAGGGGGCGAGTGGTGAAGCTTTCTTT.

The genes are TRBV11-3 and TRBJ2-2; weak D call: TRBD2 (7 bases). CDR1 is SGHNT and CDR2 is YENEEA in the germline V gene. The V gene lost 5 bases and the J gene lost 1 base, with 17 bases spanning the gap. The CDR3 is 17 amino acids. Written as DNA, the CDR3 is TGTGCCAGCAGCCCCAGGCGGGGGCGAGAGAACACCGGGGAGCTGTTTTTT. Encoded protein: CASSPRRGRENTGELFF.

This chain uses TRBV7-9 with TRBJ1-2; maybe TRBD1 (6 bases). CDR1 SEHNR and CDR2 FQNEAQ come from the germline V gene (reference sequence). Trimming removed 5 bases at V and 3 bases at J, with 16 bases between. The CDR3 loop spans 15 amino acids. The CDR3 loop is CASSLSGGRDYGYTF. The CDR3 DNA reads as TGTGCCAGCAGCCTTAGCGGGGGCAGGGACTATGGCTACACCTTC. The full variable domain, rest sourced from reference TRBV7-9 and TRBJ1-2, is DTGVSQNPRHKITKRGQNVTFRCDPISEHNRLYWYRQTLGQGPEFLTYFQNEAQLEKSRLLSDRFSAERPKGSFSTLEIQRTEQGDSAMYLCASSLSGGRDYGYTFGSGTRLTVV.

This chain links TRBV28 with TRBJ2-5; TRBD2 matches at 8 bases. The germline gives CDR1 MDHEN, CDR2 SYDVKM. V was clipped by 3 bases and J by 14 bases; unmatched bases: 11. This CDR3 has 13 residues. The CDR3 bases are TGTGCCAGCAGTTTTTCGGGGGGGGGCCCTCGATACTTC. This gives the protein CASSFSGGGPRYF. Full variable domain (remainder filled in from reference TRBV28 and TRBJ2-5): DVKVTQSSRYLVKRTGEKVFLECVQDMDHENMFWYRQDPGLGLRLIYFSYDVKMKEKGDIPEGYSVSREKKERFSLILESASTNQTSMYLCASSFSGGGPRYFGPGTRLLVL.

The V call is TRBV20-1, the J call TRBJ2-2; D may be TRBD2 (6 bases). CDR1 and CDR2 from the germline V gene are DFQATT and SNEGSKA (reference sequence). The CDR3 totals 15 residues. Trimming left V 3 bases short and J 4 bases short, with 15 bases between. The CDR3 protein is CSASRGYDSTGELFF. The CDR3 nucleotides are TGCAGTGCTAGTCGGGGGTACGATAGCACCGGGGAGCTGTTTTTT.

The CDR3 spells CASSHRAGPEAFF. CDR3 in DNA: TGTGCCAGCAGCCATAGAGCGGGACCTGAAGCTTTCTTT. This chain connects TRBV6-6 to TRBJ1-1, with a possible D match to TRBD1 (5 bases). V was pared by 6 bases and J by 6 bases, with 14 bases between. The length of the CDR3 is 13 residues. From germline, CDR1 is MNHNY and CDR2 SVGAGI (reference sequence).

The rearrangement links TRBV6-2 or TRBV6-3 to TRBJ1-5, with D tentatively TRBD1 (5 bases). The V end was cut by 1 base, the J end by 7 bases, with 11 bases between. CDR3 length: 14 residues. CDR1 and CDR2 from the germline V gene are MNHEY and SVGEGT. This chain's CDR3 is CASSYLGAGQPQHF. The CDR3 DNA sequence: TGTGCCAGCAGTTACTTAGGGGCAGGACAGCCCCAGCATTTT.

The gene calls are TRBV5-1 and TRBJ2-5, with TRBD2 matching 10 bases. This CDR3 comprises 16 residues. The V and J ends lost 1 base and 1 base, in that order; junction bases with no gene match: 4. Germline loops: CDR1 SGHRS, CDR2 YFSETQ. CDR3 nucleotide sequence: TGCGCCAGCAGCTTGAGGGCTAGCGGGGGCCAAGAGACCCAGTACTTC. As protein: CASSLRASGGQETQYF. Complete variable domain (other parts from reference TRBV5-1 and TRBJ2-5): KAGVTQTPRYLIKTRGQQVTLSCSPISGHRSVSWYQQTPGQGLQFLFEYFSETQRNKGNFPGRFSGRQFSNSRSEMNVSTLELGDSALYLCASSLRASGGQETQYFGPGTRLLVL.

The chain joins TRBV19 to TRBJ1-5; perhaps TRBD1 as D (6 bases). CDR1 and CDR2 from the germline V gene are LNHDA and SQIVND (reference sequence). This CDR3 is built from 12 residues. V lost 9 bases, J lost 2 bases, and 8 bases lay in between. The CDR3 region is CASSGGNQPQHF. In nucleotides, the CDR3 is TGTGCCAGCTCAGGGGGCAATCAGCCCCAGCATTTT. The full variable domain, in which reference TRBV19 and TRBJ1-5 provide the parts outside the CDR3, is DGGITQSPKYLFRKEGQNVTLSCEQNLNHDAMYWYRQDPGQGLRLIYYSQIVNDFQKGDIAEGYSVSREKKESFPLTVTSAQKNPTAFYLCASSGGNQPQHFGDGTRLSIL.